What follows are 6 T cell receptor beta chains derived from one specimen sequenced in a study of CD8 T cells in Susac syndrome. The RNA, 0.5 to 1 ug, was put through reverse transcription using random hexamers. TCRdb reprocessed the immunoSEQ multiplex PCR reads with MiXCR, giving one entry per CDR3 protein. The repertoire has under 200,000 distinct CDR3 sequences, roughly nine tenths of them found once; the top ten carry 0.075% to 0.095%. What was sequenced was CD4+ T cells from PBMCs. These receptor sequences come from a human donor with Susac syndrome.

The chain is built from TRBV6-5 and TRBJ1-2, with a possible D match to TRBD1 (6 bases). Trimming removed 3 bases from V and 4 bases from J, with 12 bases in between. The length of the CDR3 is 14 residues. Germline lookup yields CDR1 MNHEY and CDR2 SVGAGI. Here the CDR3 DNA reads TGTGCCAGCAGTTATCGTGGGACAAGCTATGGCTACACCTTC. As protein: CASSYRGTSYGYTF.

The chain recombines TRBV20-1 with TRBJ2-6; D ambiguous. The CDR3 is 15 amino acids. Germline V lookup: CDR1 DFQATT, CDR2 SNEGSKA (reference sequence). Trimming removed 1 base at V and 0 bases at J, with 7 bases between. The DNA for the CDR3 is TGCAGTGCTAGAGGGCAAAACTCTGGGGCCAACGTCCTGACTTTC. Protein sequence: CSARGQNSGANVLTF.

This clonotype came up once. This chain joins TRBV27 and TRBJ2-1, with a possible D match to TRBD2 (6 bases). CDR3 length equals 19 residues. Germline V gene sequence: CDR1 MNHEY, CDR2 SMNVEV (reference sequence). V lost 1 base and J lost 5, with 24 bases in between. In DNA form, the CDR3 reads TGTGCCAGCAGTTTATGGGGGACTGGGAGCCCTTTCAGAAACAATGAGCAGTTCTTC. It translates to CASSLWGTGSPFRNNEQFF.

The rearrangement uses TRBV23-1 and TRBJ2-3; tentatively, D is TRBD1 (6 bases). TRBV23-1 qualifies as an ORF whose function is uncertain. The CDR3 sequence is 14 residues long. Trimming took 8 bases from V and 3 from J, leaving 15 bases between them. Written as DNA, the CDR3 is TGCGCCAGCGGCGGTTACAGGGCTACAGATACGCAGTATTTT. As protein: CASGGYRATDTQYF.

V is TRBV20-1 and J is TRBJ1-5, with D hard to call. This CDR3 has 15 amino acids. The V and J ends lost 2 bases and 1 base respectively, with 12 bases between them. The germline gives CDR1 DFQATT, CDR2 SNEGSKA (reference sequence). The CDR3 protein is CSARSTPDSNQPQHF. CDR3 in DNA: TGCAGTGCTAGATCAACCCCGGACAGCAATCAGCCCCAGCATTTT.

The V call is TRBV3-1, the J call TRBJ1-4, with D unclear. CDR1 is LGHDT and CDR2 is YNNKEL in the germline V gene (reference sequence). The CDR3 sequence is 16 residues long. Trimming pared 4 bases from V and 0 bases from J, leaving 12 bases between. The CDR3 is CASSPSSTATNEKLFF. CDR3 coding DNA: TGTGCCAGCAGCCCCAGTAGTACAGCAACTAATGAAAAACTGTTTTTT.